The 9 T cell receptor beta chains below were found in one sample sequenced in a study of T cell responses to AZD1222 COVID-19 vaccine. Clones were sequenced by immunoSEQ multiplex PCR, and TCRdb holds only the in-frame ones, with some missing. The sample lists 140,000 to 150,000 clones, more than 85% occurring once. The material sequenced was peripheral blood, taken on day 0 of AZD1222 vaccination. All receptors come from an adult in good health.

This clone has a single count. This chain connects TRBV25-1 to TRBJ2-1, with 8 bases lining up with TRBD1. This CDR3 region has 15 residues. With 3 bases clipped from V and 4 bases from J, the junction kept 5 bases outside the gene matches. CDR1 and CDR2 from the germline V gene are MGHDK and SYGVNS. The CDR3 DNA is TGTGCCAGCAGTGATACAGGGGGAAGATACAATGAGCAGTTCTTC. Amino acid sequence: CASSDTGGRYNEQFF.

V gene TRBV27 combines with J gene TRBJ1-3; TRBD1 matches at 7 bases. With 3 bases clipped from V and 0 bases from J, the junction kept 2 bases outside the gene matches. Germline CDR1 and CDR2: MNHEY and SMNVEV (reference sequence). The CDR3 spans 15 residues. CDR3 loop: CASSLDRTSGNTIYF. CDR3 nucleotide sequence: TGTGCCAGCAGTTTGGACAGGACCTCTGGAAACACCATATATTTT.

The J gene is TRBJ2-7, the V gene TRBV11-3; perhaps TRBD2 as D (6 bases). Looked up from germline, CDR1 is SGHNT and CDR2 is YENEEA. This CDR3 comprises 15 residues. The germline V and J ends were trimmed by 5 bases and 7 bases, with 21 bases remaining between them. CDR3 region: CASSPGLSLGGEQYF. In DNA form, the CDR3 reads TGTGCCAGCAGCCCCGGACTGTCTCTAGGAGGGGAGCAGTACTTC. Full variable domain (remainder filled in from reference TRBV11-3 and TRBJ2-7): EAGVVQSPRYKIIEKKQPVAFWCNPISGHNTLYWYLQNLGQGPELLIRYENEEAVDDSQLPKDRFSAERLKGVDSTLKIQPAELGDSAVYLCASSPGLSLGGEQYFGPGTRLTVT.

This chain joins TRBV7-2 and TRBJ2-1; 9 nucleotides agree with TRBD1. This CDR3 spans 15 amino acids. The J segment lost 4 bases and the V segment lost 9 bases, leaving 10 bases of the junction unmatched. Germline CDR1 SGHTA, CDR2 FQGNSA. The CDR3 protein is CASFQFGTGYNEQFF. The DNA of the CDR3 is TGTGCCAGTTTCCAGTTCGGGACAGGGTACAATGAGCAGTTCTTC.

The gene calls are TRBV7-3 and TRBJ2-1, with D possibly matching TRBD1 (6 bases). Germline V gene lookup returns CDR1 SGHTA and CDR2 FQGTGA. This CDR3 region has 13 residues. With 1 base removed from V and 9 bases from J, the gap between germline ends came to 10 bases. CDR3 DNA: TGTGCCAGCAGCTTAATACTAGGGGGTGAGCAGTTCTTC. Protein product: CASSLILGGEQFF.

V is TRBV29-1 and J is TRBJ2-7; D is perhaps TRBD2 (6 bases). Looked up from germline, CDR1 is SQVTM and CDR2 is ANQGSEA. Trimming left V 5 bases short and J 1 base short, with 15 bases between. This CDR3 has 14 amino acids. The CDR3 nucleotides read TGCAGCGTTCGGGTTAGCGGCCTATCCTACGAGCAGTACTTC. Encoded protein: CSVRVSGLSYEQYF.

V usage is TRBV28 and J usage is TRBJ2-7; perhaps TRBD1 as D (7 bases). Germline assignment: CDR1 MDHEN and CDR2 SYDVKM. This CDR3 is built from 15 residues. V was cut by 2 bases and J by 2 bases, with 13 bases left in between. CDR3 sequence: CASSLNGRGAYEQYF. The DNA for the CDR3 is TGTGCCAGCAGTTTAAACGGCAGGGGGGCCTACGAGCAGTACTTC.

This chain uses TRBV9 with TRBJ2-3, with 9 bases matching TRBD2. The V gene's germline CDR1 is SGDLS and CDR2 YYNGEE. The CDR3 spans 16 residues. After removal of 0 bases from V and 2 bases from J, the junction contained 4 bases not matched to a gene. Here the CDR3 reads CASSVALAGNTDTQYF. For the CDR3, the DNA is TGTGCCAGCAGCGTAGCTCTAGCGGGAAACACAGATACGCAGTATTTT.

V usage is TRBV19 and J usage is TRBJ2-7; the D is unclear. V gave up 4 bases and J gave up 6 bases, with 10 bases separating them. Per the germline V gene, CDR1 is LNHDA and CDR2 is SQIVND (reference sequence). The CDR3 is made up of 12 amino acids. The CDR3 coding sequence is TGTGCCAGTAGTAACAGTCACGGCGAGCAGTACTTC. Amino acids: CASSNSHGEQYF.